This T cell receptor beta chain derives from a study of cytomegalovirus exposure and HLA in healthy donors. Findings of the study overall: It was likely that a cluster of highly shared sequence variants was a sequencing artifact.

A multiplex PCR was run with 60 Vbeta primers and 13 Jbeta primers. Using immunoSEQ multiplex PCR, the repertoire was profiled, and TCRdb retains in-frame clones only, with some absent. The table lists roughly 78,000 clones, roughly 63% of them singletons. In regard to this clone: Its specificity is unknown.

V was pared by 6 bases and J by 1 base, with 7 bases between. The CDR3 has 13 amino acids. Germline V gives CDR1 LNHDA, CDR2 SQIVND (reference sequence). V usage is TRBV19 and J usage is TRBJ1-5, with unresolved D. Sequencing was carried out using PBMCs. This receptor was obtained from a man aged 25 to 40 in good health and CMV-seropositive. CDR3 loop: CASRRESNQPQHF. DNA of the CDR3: TGTGCCAGTAGGCGGGAGAGCAATCAGCCCCAGCATTTT.